The next 2 T cell receptor beta chains were all read from a single sample in a study of tumor and adjacent non-tumor tissue in lung cancer (dated by TCRdb to the late 2010s). Libraries were built with multiplex PCR. The instrument was an Illumina HiSeq 2500. TCRbeta libraries were constructed through three rounds of nested PCR with primers (Table S4) according to protocols adapted from ARM-PCR. In-frame beta chains were kept once TCRdb had trimmed the public reads at Q25 with fastp and called clones with MiXCR. Every entry covers one CDR3 protein and lists the most common genes and DNA from its rows. This sample has almost 75,000 distinct CDR3 sequences in its table, and approximately 71% of those were observed once. The top ten clonotypes cover 25% to 35% of the sample. Bulk unsorted tissue served as the source for RNA extraction, and RNA quality was assessed using a NanoDrop ND-1000 and an Agilent 2100. Distant non-tumor tissue taken more than 3 cm from the tumor edge was used as the normal lung sample.

Source material: distant non-tumor lung tissue. The source of these receptors is a woman in her forties or fifties with non-small cell lung cancer.

Notes on this clonotype: Possible read error: a much larger clone is one base away. The rearrangement joins TRBV14 to TRBJ2-1; the D is unclear. Per the germline V gene, CDR1 is SGHDN and CDR2 is FVKESK. V was clipped by 0 bases and J by 10 bases, with 16 bases between them. The length of the CDR3 is 15 residues. The CDR3: CASSQDCPYTPEQFF. In DNA form, the CDR3 reads TGTGCCAGCAGCCAAGACTGTCCGTACACCCCGGAGCAGTTCTTC.

In regard to this clonotype: The conserved final phenylalanine or tryptophan is absent from the CDR3, which likely points to a read error. The chain links TRBV6-1 to TRBJ1-5; D possibly corresponds to TRBD1 (5 bases). Trimming shortened V by 8 bases and J by 3 bases, and 14 bases separated the two germline ends. The CDR3 has 14 residues. Germline CDR1 reads MNHNS; CDR2 reads SASEGT. The CDR3 DNA is TGTGCCAGCTGCCTAGGGGTGTTCAATCAGCCCCAGCATTGT. Translating gives CASCLGVFNQPQHC.